The next 21 T cell receptor beta chains were all read from a single sample in a study of breast tumors, draining lymph nodes, adjacent tissues. Via MiXCR, TCRdb re-called the multiplex PCR reads, giving one row per CDR3 protein. The top ten hold 12% to 15% of the sample, which has about 9,000 distinct CDR3 sequences, 35% to 55% seen once. The sequencing sample was made of tumor-adjacent breast tissue. The receptor source for this set is a female donor with breast cancer. Some clones in this sample may be carry-over from other donors' samples.

In this sample, this clonotype turned up many times. The chain couples TRBV5-4 to TRBJ1-2; D is unresolved. Trimming took off 0 bases at V and 0 bases at J, with 15 bases between the two ends. Germline V gene lookup returns CDR1 SGHNT and CDR2 YYREEE (reference sequence). The CDR3 sequence is 17 residues long. For the CDR3, the DNA is TGTGCCAGCAGCTTGGGTGGGCCCCCATCCCCTAACTATGGCTACACCTTC. This codes for CASSLGGPPSPNYGYTF.

The table lists this clonotype with many counts. This rearrangement joins TRBV12-3 or TRBV12-4 to TRBJ2-1; 8 positions match TRBD2. V gave up 5 bases and J gave up 5 bases; unmatched junction bases: 14. The CDR3 is 17 amino acids. This CDR3 is CASSPTKISGNHNEQFF. In DNA form, the CDR3 reads TGTGCCAGCAGTCCTACCAAGATTAGCGGGAACCACAATGAGCAGTTCTTC.

In this sample, this clonotype turned up many times. The chain links TRBV28 to TRBJ2-5; D not certain. Germline V CDR1 and CDR2: MDHEN, SYDVKM. Between the trimmed V and J ends, which lost 4 bases and 4 bases, there was a span of 1 base. The length of the CDR3 is 10 residues. CDR3 sequence reads: CASSSETQYF. CDR3 bases: TGTGCCAGCAGTTCAGAGACCCAGTACTTC.

This clonotype is a singleton in its sample. V usage is TRBV2 and J usage is TRBJ2-1; no definite D call. Germline CDR1 reads SNHLY; CDR2 reads FYNNEI. Trimming left V 6 bases short and J 3 bases short, with 9 bases between. This CDR3 region has 13 residues. The CDR3 protein is CASSLQHYNEQFF. Written as DNA, the CDR3 is TGTGCCAGCAGCCTACAACACTACAATGAGCAGTTCTTC.

In this sample, this clonotype turned up many times. The chain couples TRBV27 to TRBJ2-3; D not certain. The CDR3 has 14 residues. Trimming removed 2 bases at V and 6 bases at J, with 12 bases between. CDR1 is MNHEY and CDR2 is SMNVEV in the germline V gene (reference sequence). The CDR3 DNA reads TGTGCCAGCAGTTTACCCCATCAGGTGGATACGCAGTATTTT. It encodes CASSLPHQVDTQYF.

The count of this clonotype is one. The V and J genes are TRBV7-6 and TRBJ2-5, with 12 bases aligning to TRBD2. CDR1 and CDR2 (germline): SGHVS, FNYEAQ. This CDR3 comprises 17 residues. The J segment lost 5 bases and the V segment lost 4 bases, leaving 11 bases of the junction unmatched. The CDR3 protein is CASSSNPLAGGRETQYF. The CDR3 DNA reads TGTGCCAGCAGCTCTAACCCACTAGCGGGAGGCAGGGAGACCCAGTACTTC.

V and J are TRBV20-1 and TRBJ2-3; 7 bases agree with TRBD2. The CDR3 length is 19 residues. CDR1 is DFQATT and CDR2 is SNEGSKA in the germline V gene (reference sequence). Trimming removed 3 bases from V and 1 base from J; junction bases left unmatched: 19. The CDR3 spells CSASAGEGGGLTGTDTQYF. The CDR3 DNA is TGCAGTGCTAGTGCGGGAGAGGGCGGTGGCCTTACTGGCACAGATACGCAGTATTTT.

This rearrangement joins TRBV7-2 to TRBJ1-6; D is uncertain. There are 13 residues in the CDR3. Germline V gene sequence: CDR1 SGHTA, CDR2 FQGNSA. V lost 5 bases and J lost 9, with 11 bases in between. The CDR3 DNA follows: TGTGCCAGCAGCCCATCTCTCCGTTCACCCCTCCACTTT. It specifies CASSPSLRSPLHF.

The J gene is TRBJ1-2, the V gene TRBV10-3; D remains ambiguous. The germline V gene has CDR1 ENHRY and CDR2 SYGVKD. The CDR3 is 12 residues long. V was pared by 2 bases and J by 10 bases, with 11 bases between. CDR3 amino acids: CAISESARVYTF. DNA for the CDR3: TGTGCCATCAGTGAGAGTGCAAGGGTCTACACCTTC.

This clonotype appeared many times. This sequence joins TRBV20-1 and TRBJ2-5, with D perhaps TRBD1 (6 bases). The CDR3 runs to 15 residues. The V gene's germline CDR1 is DFQATT and CDR2 SNEGSKA (reference sequence). V lost 0 bases to trimming and J lost 4 bases, with 15 bases between them. This CDR3 reads CSARDTQGPPETQYF. The CDR3 nucleotides are TGCAGTGCTAGAGACACTCAGGGGCCCCCAGAGACCCAGTACTTC.

A remark on this clonotype: Sequence at one end of the junction differs from germline and may be a read error. V and J are TRBV6-5 and TRBJ2-3, with D perhaps TRBD2 (6 bases). Germline V CDR1 and CDR2: MNHEY, SVGAGI. The CDR3 runs to 15 residues. The CDR3 here is CDSRGLAGSTDTQYF. In DNA form, the CDR3 reads TGTGACAGCCGAGGACTGGCGGGAAGCACAGATACGCAGTATTTT.

By share, this clonotype ranks as medium-sized. This rearrangement joins TRBV2 to TRBJ1-6; no definite D call. From germline, CDR1 is SNHLY and CDR2 FYNNEI. There are 13 residues in the CDR3. Trimming took off 4 bases at V and 10 bases at J, with 11 bases between the two ends. This chain's CDR3 is CASSGVWGSPLHF. The CDR3, as DNA: TGTGCCAGCAGTGGAGTTTGGGGATCACCCCTCCACTTT.

This clonotype was seen at least ten times. The genes are TRBV29-1 and TRBJ2-6; the D gene is possibly TRBD1 (6 bases). The CDR3 is 16 residues long. The germline V gene has CDR1 SQVTM and CDR2 ANQGSEA. V was clipped by 5 bases and J by 0 bases, with 14 bases between them. In DNA form, the CDR3 reads TGCAGCGTTACGGGGACACCAGACTCTGGGGCCAACGTCCTGACTTTC. Its translation: CSVTGTPDSGANVLTF.

This clonotype ranks as medium-sized (0.01 to 0.1%). The rearrangement links TRBV5-5 to TRBJ1-5; D not resolved. CDR1 SGHKS and CDR2 YYEKEE come from the germline V gene (reference sequence). V was trimmed by 2 bases and J by 5 bases, leaving 11 bases between them. This CDR3 has 14 residues. CDR3 DNA: TGTGCCAGCAGCTTAACGGGTGGTTATCAGCCCCAGCATTTT. It yields the protein CASSLTGGYQPQHF.

This clonotype is classed as medium-sized. The chain joins TRBV6-4 to TRBJ2-7, with 7 positions matching TRBD2. The CDR3 contains 15 residues. The J segment lost 4 bases and the V segment lost 2 bases, leaving 8 bases of the junction unmatched. In germline, CDR1 is MRHNA, CDR2 SNTAGT. In nucleotides, the CDR3 is TGTGCCAGCAGTGACCTACGGGAGGACGAGTACGAGCAGTACTTC. This translates into CASSDLREDEYEQYF.

The rearrangement links TRBV2 to TRBJ2-7; TRBD1 matches at 7 bases. The CDR3 consists of 15 residues. Germline V gene sequence: CDR1 SNHLY, CDR2 FYNNEI. V gave up 1 base and J gave up 2 bases; unmatched junction bases: 5. Written as DNA, the CDR3 is TGTGCCAGCAGTGAAGACAGGGGCTCGACCTACGAGCAGTACTTC. Its protein product is CASSEDRGSTYEQYF.

The chain is built from TRBV12-3 or TRBV12-4 and TRBJ2-3; 7 bases are a match to TRBD1. CDR3 size: 22 residues. Trimming at V came to 2 bases and at J to 2 bases, leaving 25 bases not matched to a gene. The CDR3 DNA reads as TGTGCCAGCAGTTTAAGGGTGAGGCGCTACCAAGGCCGGGACAGATTCACAGATACGCAGTATTTT. Its translation: CASSLRVRRYQGRDRFTDTQYF.

This clonotype counts as medium-sized. The chain couples TRBV20-1 to TRBJ2-7; TRBD1 or TRBD2 may be the D gene (5 bases each). CDR3 length: 12 residues. Looked up from germline, CDR1 is DFQATT and CDR2 is SNEGSKA (reference sequence). With 1 base removed from V and 3 bases from J, the gap between germline ends came to 7 bases. CDR3 protein: CSARGGIYEQYF. The DNA for the CDR3 is TGCAGTGCTAGAGGGGGGATCTACGAGCAGTACTTC.

The CDR3, as DNA: TGCGCCAGCAGAGGTCCGTCAGAGAACACCGGGGAGCTGTTTTTT. Amino acid sequence: CASRGPSENTGELFF. The chain uses TRBV10-2 and TRBJ2-2; D gene ambiguous. The CDR3 is 15 amino acids. Germline assignment: CDR1 WSHSY and CDR2 SAAADI. Trimming shortened V by 6 bases and J by 1 base, and 12 bases separated the two germline ends.

This clonotype was observed at least ten times. The gene calls are TRBV12-3 or TRBV12-4 and TRBJ2-1, with D unresolved. V was cut by 1 base and J by 2 bases, with 3 bases left in between. This CDR3 comprises 13 residues. CDR3 loop: CASSLGAYNEQFF. Written as DNA, the CDR3 is TGTGCCAGCAGTTTAGGTGCCTACAATGAGCAGTTCTTC.

Ten or more counts support this clonotype. V usage is TRBV12-3 or TRBV12-4 and J usage is TRBJ2-3, with TRBD2 as a possible D gene (5 bases). There are 16 residues in the CDR3. Trimming took 6 bases from V and 1 from J, leaving 17 bases between them. The CDR3 protein is CASSPSLAIRTDTQYF. The CDR3, as DNA: TGTGCCAGCAGCCCTTCCCTAGCTATACGCACAGATACGCAGTATTTT.